This T cell receptor (beta chain) was profiled in a study of beta chain features in type 1 diabetes. Study at large: Healthy donors and patients had similar age, gender and cell yields. Notes on the study in general: Type 1 diabetes patients had moderately but significantly shorter TCRB CDR3s in all four CD4+ subsets.

Worth noting for this clone: Its antigen is not identified.

As every portion of the isolated RNA was reverse transcribed, the sequencing read expressed TCRB transcripts. Repertoires were generated with immunoSEQ multiplex PCR, while TCRdb's copy carries only in-frame clones and drops some. Of about 170,000 clones listed, 7.5% to 8.5% were seen once; the top ten hold about 0.5%. This CDR3 comprises 18 residues. J lost 5 bases, V lost 4 bases, and 12 bases had no gene match. In germline, CDR1 is MGHRA, CDR2 YSYEKL. The sequence derives from a man aged 18 to 30 with type 1 diabetes. This chain joins TRBV4-1 and TRBJ2-3, with 13 bases matching TRBD2. Sequenced: central memory CD4+ T cells from blood. The CDR3 nucleotides are TGCGCCAGCAGCCCACGTCCCACTAGCGGGAGGGCGAGAGATACGCAGTATTTT. It codes for CASSPRPTSGRARDTQYF.